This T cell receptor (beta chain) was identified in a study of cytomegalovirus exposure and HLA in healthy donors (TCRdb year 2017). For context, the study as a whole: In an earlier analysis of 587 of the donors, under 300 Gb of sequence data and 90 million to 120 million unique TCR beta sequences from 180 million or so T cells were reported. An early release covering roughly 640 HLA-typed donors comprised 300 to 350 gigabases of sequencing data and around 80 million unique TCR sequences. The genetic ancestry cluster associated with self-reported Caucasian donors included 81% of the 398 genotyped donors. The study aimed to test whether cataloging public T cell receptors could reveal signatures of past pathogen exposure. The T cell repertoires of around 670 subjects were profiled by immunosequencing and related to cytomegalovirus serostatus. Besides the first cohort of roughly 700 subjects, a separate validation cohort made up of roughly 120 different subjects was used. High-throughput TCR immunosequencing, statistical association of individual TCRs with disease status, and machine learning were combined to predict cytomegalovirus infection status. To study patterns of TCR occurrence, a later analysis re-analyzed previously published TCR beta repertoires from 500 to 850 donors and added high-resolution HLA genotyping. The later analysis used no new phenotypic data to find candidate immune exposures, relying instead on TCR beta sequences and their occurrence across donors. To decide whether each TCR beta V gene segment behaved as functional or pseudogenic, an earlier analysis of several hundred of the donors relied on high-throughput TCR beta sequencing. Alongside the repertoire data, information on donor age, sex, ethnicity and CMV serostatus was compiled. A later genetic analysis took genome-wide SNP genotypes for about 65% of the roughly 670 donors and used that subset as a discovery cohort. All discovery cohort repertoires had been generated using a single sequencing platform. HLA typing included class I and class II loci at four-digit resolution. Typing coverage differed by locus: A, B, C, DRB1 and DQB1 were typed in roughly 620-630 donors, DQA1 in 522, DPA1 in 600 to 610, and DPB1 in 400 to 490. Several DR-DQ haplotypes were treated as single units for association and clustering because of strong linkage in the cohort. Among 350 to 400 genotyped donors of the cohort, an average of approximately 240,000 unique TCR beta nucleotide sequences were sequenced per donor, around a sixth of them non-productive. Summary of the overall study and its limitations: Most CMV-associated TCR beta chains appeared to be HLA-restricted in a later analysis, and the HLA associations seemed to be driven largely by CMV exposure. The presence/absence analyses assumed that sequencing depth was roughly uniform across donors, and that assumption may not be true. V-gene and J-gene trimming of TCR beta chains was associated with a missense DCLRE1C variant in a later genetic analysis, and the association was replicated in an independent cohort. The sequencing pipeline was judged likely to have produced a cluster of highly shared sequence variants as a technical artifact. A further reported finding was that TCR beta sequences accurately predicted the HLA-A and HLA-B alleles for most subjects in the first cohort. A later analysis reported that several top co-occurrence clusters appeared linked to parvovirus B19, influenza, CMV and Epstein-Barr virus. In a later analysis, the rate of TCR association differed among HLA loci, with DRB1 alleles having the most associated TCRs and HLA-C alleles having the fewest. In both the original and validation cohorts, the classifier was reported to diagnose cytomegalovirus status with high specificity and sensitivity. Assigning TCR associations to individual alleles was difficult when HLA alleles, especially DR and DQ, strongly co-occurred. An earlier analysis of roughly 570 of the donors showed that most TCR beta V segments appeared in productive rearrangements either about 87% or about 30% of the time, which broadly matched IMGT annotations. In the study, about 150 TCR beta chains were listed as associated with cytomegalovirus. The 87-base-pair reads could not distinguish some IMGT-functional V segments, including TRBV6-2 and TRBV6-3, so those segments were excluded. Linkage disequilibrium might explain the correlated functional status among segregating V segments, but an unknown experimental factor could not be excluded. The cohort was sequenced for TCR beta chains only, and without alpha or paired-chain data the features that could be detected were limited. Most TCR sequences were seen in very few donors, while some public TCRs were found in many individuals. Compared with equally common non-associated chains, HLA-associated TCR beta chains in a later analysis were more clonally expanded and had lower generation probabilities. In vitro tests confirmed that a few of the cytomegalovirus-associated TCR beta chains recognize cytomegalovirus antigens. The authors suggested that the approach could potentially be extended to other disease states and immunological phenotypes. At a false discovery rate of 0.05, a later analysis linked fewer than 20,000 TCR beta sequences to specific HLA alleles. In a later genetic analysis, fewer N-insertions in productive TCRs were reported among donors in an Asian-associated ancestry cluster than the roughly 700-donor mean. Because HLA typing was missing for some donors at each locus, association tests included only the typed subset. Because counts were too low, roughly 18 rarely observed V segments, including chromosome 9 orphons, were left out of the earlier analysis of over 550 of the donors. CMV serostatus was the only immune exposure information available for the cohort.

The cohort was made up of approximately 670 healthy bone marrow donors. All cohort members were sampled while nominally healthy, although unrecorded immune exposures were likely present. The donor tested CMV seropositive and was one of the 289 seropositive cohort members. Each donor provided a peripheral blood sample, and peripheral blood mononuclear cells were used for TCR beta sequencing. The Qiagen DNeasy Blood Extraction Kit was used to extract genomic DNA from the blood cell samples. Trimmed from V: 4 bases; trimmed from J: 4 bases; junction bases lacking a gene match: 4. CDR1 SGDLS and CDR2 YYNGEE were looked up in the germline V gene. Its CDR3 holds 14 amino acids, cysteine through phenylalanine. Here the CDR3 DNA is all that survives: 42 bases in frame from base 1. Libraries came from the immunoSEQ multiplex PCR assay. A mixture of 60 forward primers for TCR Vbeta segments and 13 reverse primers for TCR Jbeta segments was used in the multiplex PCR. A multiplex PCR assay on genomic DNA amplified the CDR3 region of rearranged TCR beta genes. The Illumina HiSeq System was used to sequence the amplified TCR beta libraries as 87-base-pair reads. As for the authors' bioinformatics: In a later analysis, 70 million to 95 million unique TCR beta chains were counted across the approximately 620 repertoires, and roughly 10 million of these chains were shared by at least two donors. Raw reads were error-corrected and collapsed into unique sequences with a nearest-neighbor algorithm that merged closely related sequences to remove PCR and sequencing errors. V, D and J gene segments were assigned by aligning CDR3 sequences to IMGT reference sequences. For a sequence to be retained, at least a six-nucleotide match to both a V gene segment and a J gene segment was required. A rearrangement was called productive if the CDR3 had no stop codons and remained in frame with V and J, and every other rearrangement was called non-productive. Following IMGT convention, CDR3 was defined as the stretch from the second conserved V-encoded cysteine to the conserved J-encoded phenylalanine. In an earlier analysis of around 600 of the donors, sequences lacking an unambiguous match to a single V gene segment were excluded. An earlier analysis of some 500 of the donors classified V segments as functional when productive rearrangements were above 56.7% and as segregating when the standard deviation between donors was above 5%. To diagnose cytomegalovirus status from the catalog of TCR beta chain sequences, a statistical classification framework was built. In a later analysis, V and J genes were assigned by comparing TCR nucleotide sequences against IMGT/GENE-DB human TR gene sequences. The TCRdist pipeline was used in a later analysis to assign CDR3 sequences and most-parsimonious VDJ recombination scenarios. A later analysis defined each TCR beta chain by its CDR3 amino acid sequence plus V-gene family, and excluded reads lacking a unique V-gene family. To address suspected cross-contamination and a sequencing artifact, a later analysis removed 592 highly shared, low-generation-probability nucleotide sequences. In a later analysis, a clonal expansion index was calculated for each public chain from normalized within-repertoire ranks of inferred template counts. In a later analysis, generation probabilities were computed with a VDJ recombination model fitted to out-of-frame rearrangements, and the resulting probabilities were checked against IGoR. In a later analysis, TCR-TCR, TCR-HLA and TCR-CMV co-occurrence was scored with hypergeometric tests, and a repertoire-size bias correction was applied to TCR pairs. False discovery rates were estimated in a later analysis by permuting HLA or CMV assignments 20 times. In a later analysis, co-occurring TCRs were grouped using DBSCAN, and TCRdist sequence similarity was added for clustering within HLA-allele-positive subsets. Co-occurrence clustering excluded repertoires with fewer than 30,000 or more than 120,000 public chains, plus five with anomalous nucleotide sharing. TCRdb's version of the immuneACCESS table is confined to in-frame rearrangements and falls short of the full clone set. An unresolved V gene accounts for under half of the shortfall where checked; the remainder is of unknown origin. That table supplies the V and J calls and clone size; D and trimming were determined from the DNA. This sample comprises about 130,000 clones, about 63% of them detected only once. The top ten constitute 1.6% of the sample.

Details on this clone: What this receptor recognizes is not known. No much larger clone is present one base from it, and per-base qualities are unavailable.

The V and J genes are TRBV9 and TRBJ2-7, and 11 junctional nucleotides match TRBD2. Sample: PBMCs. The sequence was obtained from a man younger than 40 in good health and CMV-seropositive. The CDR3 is CASSTTSGSYEQYF. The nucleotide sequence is TGTGCCAGCAGCACTACTAGCGGGAGTTACGAGCAGTACTTC.